The subject of this entry is one T cell receptor beta chain. Clones were read by immunoSEQ multiplex PCR, and TCRdb kept only the in-frame ones, dropping some. The data show 120,000 or so clones, about 96% seen once. This CDR3 spans 18 amino acids. J was trimmed by 4 bases and V by 2 bases; bases with no gene match: 11. Germline-derived CDR1 and CDR2 are KGHSH and LQKENI. These data belong to a study of cytomegalovirus exposure and HLA in healthy donors. The chain combines TRBV18 with TRBJ1-2, with 12 bases that match TRBD1. The specimen was PBMCs. The source of this sequence is a young man in good health and CMV-seronegative. The CDR3 is CASSPTQPGQGAVYGYTF. Written as DNA, the CDR3 is TGTGCCAGCTCACCAACTCAACCGGGACAGGGGGCAGTCTATGGCTACACCTTC. Supplemented by reference TRBV18 and TRBJ1-2, the full variable domain reads NAGVMQNPRHLVRRRGQEARLRCSPMKGHSHVYWYRQLPEEGLKFMVYLQKENIIDESGMPKERFSAEFPKEGPSILRIQQVVRGDSAAYFCASSPTQPGQGAVYGYTFGSGTRLTVV.